This TCR beta chain is drawn from a study of cytomegalovirus exposure and HLA in healthy donors. General study points: A missense DCLRE1C variant was associated with V- and J-gene trimming of TCR beta chains in a later analysis, and an independent cohort replicated the association.

Primers for the PCR totalled 60 Vbeta and 13 Jbeta. The method was immunoSEQ multiplex PCR; TCRdb's version includes in-frame clones alone and lacks a portion of them. The sample yields about 140,000 clones, almost 85% seen once. For this clone: The target antigen is unknown.

This sequence was found in a man younger than 45 in good health and CMV-seropositive. The specimen was PBMCs.

This CDR3 reads CASSLVTGNEQFF. The CDR3 region has the DNA TGCGCCAGCAGCTTGGTCACAGGCAATGAGCAGTTCTTC. The J gene is TRBJ2-1, the V gene TRBV5-1, with D perhaps TRBD1 (5 bases). The germline gives CDR1 SGHRS, CDR2 YFSETQ. Trimming left V 0 bases short and J 6 bases short, with 7 bases between. The CDR3 spans 13 residues.